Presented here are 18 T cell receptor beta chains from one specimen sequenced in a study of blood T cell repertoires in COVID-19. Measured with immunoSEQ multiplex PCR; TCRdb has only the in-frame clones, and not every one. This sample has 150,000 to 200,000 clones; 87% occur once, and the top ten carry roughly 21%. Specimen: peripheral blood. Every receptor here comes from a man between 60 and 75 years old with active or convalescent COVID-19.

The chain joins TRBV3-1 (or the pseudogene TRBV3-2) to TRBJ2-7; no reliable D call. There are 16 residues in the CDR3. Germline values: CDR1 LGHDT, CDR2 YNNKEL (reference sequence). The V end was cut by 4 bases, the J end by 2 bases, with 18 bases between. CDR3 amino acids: CASSLNPDPGAYEQYF. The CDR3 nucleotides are TGTGCCAGCAGCCTCAACCCCGACCCAGGCGCCTACGAGCAGTACTTC.

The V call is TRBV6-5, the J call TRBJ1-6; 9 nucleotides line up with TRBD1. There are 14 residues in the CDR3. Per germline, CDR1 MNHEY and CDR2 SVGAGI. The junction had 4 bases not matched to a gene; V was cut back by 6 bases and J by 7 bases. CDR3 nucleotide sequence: TGTGCCAGCAGGCCGGACAGGGGAAATTCACCCCTCCACTTT. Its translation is CASRPDRGNSPLHF.

In DNA, the CDR3 is TGTGCCAGCAGCGGAGTCGGGACAAGGAACACTGAAGCTTTCTTT. Protein: CASSGVGTRNTEAFF. The gene calls are TRBV9 and TRBJ1-1; D is possibly TRBD1 (6 bases). The CDR3 contains 15 residues. Looked up from germline, CDR1 is SGDLS and CDR2 is YYNGEE. Trimming removed 3 bases from V and 1 base from J, with 13 bases in between.

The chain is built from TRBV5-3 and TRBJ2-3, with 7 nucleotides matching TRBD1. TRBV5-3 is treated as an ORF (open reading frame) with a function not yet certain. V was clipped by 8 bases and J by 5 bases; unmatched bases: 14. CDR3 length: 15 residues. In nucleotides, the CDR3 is TGTGCCAGGGGACAGCGAAACCCCGCCGGAGATACGCAGTATTTT. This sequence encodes CARGQRNPAGDTQYF.

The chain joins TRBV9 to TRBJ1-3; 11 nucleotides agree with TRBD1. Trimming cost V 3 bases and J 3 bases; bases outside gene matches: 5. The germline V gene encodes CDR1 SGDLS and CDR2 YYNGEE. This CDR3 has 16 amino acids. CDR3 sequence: CASSAGQGAGGNTIYF. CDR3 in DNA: TGTGCCAGCAGCGCCGGACAGGGGGCAGGTGGAAACACCATATATTTT.

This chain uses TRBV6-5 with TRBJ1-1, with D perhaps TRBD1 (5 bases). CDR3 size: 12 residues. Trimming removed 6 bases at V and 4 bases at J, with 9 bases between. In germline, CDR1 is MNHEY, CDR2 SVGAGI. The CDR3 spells CASRPQGTEAFF. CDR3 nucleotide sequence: TGTGCCAGCAGACCTCAGGGCACTGAAGCTTTCTTT.

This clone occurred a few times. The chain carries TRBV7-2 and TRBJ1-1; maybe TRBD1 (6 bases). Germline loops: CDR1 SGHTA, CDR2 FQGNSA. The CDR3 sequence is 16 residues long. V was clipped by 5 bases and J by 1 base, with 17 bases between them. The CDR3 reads CASSHPYGTPNTEAFF. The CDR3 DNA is TGTGCCAGCAGCCACCCGTATGGGACACCGAACACTGAAGCTTTCTTT.

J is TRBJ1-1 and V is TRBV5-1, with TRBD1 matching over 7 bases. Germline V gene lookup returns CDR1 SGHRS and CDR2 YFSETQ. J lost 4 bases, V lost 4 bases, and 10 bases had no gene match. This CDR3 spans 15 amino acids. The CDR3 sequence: CASSTRATGSTEAFF. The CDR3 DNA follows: TGCGCCAGCAGCACCCGAGCGACAGGGAGCACTGAAGCTTTCTTT.

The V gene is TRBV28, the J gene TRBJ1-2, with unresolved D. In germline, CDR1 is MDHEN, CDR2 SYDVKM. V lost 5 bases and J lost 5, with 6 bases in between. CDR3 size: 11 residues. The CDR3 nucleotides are TGTGCCAGCAGTCGAGGTTATGGCTACACCTTC. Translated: CASSRGYGYTF.

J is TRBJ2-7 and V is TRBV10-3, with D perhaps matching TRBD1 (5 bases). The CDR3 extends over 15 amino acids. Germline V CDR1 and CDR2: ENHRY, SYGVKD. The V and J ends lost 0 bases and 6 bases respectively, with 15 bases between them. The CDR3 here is CAISESLQGRGEQYF. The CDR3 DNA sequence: TGTGCCATCAGTGAGTCTTTGCAGGGAAGGGGCGAGCAGTACTTC.

The chain's CDR3 is CASSLGAGSGNTIYF. The CDR3 DNA is TGTGCCAGCAGCTTAGGGGCGGGGAGTGGAAACACCATATATTTT. The genes are TRBV7-9 and TRBJ1-3, with unresolved D. CDR3 size: 15 residues. Germline V CDR1 and CDR2: SEHNR, FQNEAQ (reference sequence). V lost 1 base, J lost 3 bases, and 10 bases lay in between.

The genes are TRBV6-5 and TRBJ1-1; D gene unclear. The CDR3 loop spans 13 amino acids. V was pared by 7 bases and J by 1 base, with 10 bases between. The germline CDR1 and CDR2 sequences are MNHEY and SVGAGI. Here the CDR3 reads CASKGGQNTEAFF. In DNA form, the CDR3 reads TGTGCCAGCAAGGGCGGGCAGAACACTGAAGCTTTCTTT.

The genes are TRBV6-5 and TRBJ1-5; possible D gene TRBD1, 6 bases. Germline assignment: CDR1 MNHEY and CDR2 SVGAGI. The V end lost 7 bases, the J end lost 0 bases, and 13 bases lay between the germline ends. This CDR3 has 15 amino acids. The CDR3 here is CASKGDMYSNQPQHF. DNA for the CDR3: TGTGCCAGCAAGGGGGACATGTATAGCAATCAGCCCCAGCATTTT.

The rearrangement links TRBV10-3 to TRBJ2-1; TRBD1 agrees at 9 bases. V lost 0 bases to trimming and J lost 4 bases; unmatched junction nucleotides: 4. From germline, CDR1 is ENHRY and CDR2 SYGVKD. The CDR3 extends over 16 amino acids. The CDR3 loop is CAISESADRGYNEQFF. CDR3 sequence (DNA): TGTGCCATCAGTGAGTCAGCGGACAGGGGATACAATGAGCAGTTCTTC.

Here the CDR3 reads CATSDSVTNTGELFF. Here the CDR3 DNA reads TGTGCCACCAGCGACTCGGTGACCAACACCGGGGAGCTGTTTTTT. The chain is built from TRBV24-1 and TRBJ2-2; D not resolved. Trimming removed 7 bases from V and 2 bases from J, with 13 bases in between. The CDR3 runs to 15 residues. The germline gives CDR1 KGHDR, CDR2 SFDVKD.

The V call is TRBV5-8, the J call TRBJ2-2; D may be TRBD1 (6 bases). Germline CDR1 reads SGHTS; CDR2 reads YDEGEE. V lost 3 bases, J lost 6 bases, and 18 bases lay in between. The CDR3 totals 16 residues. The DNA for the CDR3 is TGTGCCAGCAGCTCAGGGGTGGCGCGGAGCGCCGGGGAGCTGTTTTTT. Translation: CASSSGVARSAGELFF.

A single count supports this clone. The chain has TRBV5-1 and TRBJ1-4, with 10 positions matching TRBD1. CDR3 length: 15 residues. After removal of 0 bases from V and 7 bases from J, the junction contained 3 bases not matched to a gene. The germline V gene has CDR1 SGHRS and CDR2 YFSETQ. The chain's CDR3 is CASSLAGTGVEKLFF. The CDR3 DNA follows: TGCGCCAGCAGCTTGGCCGGGACAGGGGTTGAAAAACTGTTTTTT.

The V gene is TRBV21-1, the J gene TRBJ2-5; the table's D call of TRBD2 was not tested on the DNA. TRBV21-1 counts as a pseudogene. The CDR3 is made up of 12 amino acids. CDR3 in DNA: TGTGCCAGCAGCTCCATAGTTGAGACCCAGTACTTC. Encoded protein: CASSSIVETQYF.